These 10 T cell receptor beta chains originate from one sample sequenced in a study of tumor and adjacent non-tumor tissue in lung cancer. This sample's RNA came from whole unsorted tissue. TCRbeta libraries were built with three rounds of nested PCR, modified from ARM-PCR. TCRdb independently ran MiXCR on the multiplex PCR reads; one entry per CDR3 protein. The sample includes tens of thousands of distinct CDR3 sequences, roughly 73% seen only once; the top ten take 28%. What was sequenced was lung tumor tissue. Every receptor here comes from a man in his sixties with non-small cell lung cancer.

Comments on this clonotype: Germline and junction disagree at one end, which may indicate a read error. The rearrangement links TRBV5-4 to TRBJ2-6, with D perhaps given as TRBD1 or TRBD2 (5 bases each). The V gene's germline CDR1 is SGHNT and CDR2 YYREEE (reference sequence). This CDR3 spans 17 amino acids. Here the CDR3 DNA reads TGTGCCAGCAGCTCTGACAGAGGGGCGTCCGGGGTCAACGTCCTGACTTTC. Amino acids: CASSSDRGASGVNVLTF.

This clonotype is medium-sized in the sample. The chain combines TRBV6-2 or TRBV6-3 with TRBJ1-1; tentative D call: TRBD1 (5 bases). This CDR3 has 14 residues. The V gene's germline CDR1 is MNHEY and CDR2 SVGEGT. V lost 6 bases, J lost 1 base, and 12 bases lay in between. The CDR3 region is CASSRTGGNTEAFF. CDR3 bases: TGTGCCAGCAGCCGGACGGGGGGGAACACTGAAGCTTTCTTT.

Turning to this clonotype: One junction end does not reproduce the germline sequence, and a read error may be involved. The CDR3 sequence is CASSARDRGLNKPQHF. The CDR3 DNA follows: TGTGCCAGCAGTGCGCGGGACAGAGGGCTCAATAAGCCCCAGCATTTT. The V call is TRBV6-1, the J call TRBJ1-5, with 7 positions matching TRBD1. CDR3 length: 16 amino acids. In germline, CDR1 is MNHNS, CDR2 SASEGT.

In this sample, this clonotype turned up a few times. One end of the junction does not line up with germline, which may come from a read error. The rearrangement joins TRBV20-1 to TRBJ2-3; D possibly corresponds to TRBD1 (5 bases). The CDR3 runs 12 residues. Germline-derived CDR1 and CDR2 are DFQATT and SNEGSKA (reference sequence). The CDR3 region is CSTRTPRDTRYF. The DNA for the CDR3 is TGCAGTACAAGGACACCCCGAGATACGCGGTATTTT.

J is TRBJ1-2 and V is TRBV20-1, with D possibly TRBD1 on 5 matching bases. The V and J ends lost 1 base and 8 bases respectively, with 17 bases between them. This CDR3 is built from 14 residues. Germline lookup yields CDR1 DFQATT and CDR2 SNEGSKA (reference sequence). The CDR3: CSARGGMDTYGYTF. The DNA of the CDR3 is TGCAGTGCTAGAGGGGGGATGGACACCTACGGCTACACCTTC.

To note about this clonotype: The conserved closing phenylalanine or tryptophan is absent in this CDR3, likely reflecting a read error. The chain couples TRBV29-1 to TRBJ1-1; 7 bases match TRBD1. Germline V gene data show CDR1 as SQVTM and CDR2 as ANQGSEA. The CDR3 is 13 amino acids. The CDR3 reads CSASAGGDTGAFL. The CDR3 DNA reads as TGCAGCGCCTCAGCAGGGGGGGACACTGGAGCTTTCCTT.

The chain recombines TRBV29-1 with TRBJ2-2; TRBD2 might be the D (7 bases). V lost 4 bases, J lost 11 bases, and 20 bases lay in between. Looked up from germline, CDR1 is SQVTM and CDR2 is ANQGSEA. The CDR3 has 14 residues. CDR3 bases: TGCAGCGTTGCTGGGGGGGCGAACACCTGTGAGCTGTTTTTT. Amino acids: CSVAGGANTCELFF.

This clonotype was seen more than once but under ten times. This may be a read error: a much more frequent sequence differs by one nucleotide. The rearrangement joins TRBV5-4 to TRBJ1-2, with D maybe TRBD1 (6 bases). Germline V lookup: CDR1 SGHNT, CDR2 YYREEE (reference sequence). The germline V and J ends were trimmed by 0 bases and 5 bases, with 14 bases remaining between them. This CDR3 has 15 residues. The CDR3: CASSLETGLVYGYTF. The CDR3 DNA is TGTGCCAGCAGCTTGGAAACAGGGCTGGTTTATGGCTACACCTTC.

As for this clonotype: An end of the junction does not agree with germline; a read error may underlie this. The V call is TRBV20-1, the J call TRBJ2-1; TRBD2 matches 12 bases. Germline V gives CDR1 DFQATT, CDR2 SNEGSKA (reference sequence). The CDR3 contains 16 residues. The CDR3 DNA is TGCAATGCTAGAGGTGGACTAGCGGGAACGTGGGATGAGCAGATCTTC. It yields the protein CNARGGLAGTWDEQIF.

As regards this clonotype: The CDR3 does not close with the conserved phenylalanine or tryptophan, likely indicating a read error. The gene calls are TRBV6-5 and TRBJ2-3; 8 bases are shared with TRBD1. Looked up from germline, CDR1 is MNHEY and CDR2 is SVGAGI. This CDR3 spans 16 amino acids. The CDR3 region is CVSSFLQGGDTDTQYV. CDR3 coding DNA: TGTGTCAGCAGTTTCCTACAGGGGGGCGATACAGATACGCAGTATGTT.